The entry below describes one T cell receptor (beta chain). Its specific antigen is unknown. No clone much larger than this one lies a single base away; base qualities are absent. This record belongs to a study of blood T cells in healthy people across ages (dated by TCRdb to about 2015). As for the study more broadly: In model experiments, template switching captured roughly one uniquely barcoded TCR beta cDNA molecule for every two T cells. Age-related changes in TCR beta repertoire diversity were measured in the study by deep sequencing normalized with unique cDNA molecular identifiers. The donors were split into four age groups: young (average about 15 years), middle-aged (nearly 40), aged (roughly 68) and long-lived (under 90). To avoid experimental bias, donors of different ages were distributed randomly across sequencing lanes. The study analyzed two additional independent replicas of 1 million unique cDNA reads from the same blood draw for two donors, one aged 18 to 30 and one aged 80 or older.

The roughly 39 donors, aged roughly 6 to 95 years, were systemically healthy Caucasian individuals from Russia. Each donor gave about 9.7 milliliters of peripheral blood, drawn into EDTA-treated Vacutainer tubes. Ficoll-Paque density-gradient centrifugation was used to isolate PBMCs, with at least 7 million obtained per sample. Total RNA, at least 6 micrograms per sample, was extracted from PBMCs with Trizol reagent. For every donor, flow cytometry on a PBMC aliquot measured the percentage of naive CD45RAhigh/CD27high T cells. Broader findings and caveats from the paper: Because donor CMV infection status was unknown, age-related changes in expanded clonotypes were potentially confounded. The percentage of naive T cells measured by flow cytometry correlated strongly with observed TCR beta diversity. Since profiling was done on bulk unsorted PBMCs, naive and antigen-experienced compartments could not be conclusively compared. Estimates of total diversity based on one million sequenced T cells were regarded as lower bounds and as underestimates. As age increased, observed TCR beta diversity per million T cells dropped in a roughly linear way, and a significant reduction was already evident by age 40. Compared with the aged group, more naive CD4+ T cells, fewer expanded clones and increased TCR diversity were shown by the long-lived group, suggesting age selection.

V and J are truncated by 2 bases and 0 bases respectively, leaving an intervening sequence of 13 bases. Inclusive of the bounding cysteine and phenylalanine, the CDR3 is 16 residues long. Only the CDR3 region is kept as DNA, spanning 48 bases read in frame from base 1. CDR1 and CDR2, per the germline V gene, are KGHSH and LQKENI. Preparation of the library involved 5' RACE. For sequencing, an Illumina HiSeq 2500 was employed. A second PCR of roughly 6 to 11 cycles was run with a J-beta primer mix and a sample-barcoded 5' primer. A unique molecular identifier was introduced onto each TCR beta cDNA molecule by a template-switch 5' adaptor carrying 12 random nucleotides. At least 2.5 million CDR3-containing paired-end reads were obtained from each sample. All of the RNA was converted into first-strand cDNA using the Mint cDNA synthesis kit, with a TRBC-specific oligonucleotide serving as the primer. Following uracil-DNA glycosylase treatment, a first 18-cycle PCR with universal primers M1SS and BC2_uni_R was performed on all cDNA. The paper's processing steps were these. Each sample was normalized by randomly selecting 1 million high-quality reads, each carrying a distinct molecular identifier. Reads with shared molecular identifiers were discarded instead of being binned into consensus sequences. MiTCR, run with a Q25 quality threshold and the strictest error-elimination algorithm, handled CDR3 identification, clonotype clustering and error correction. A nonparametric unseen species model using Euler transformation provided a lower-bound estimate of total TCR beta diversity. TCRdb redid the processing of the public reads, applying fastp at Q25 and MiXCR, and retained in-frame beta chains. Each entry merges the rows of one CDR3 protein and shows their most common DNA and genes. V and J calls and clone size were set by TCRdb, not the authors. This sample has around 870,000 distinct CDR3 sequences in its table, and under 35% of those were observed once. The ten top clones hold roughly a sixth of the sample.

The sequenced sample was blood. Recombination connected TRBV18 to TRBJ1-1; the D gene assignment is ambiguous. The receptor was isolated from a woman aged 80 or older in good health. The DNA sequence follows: TGTGCCAGCTCACCAACTTCAACTAGAGTGAACACTGAAGCTTTCTTT. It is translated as CASSPTSTRVNTEAFF.